These 9 T cell receptor beta chains came from one sample sequenced in a study of cytomegalovirus exposure and HLA in healthy donors. The PCR made use of 60 Vbeta and 13 Jbeta primers. The method was immunoSEQ multiplex PCR; TCRdb's version includes in-frame clones alone and lacks a portion of them. The sample gives roughly 200,000 clones, roughly 78% of which show up once; around 4.8% is in the top ten. Sequencing input: PBMCs. These receptor sequences come from a woman aged 25-40 years in good health and CMV-seropositive.

The V call is TRBV30, the J call TRBJ2-1; 7 bases map to TRBD2. Germline assignment: CDR1 GTSNPN and CDR2 SVGIG (reference sequence). This CDR3 spans 15 amino acids. The J segment lost 9 bases and the V segment lost 3 bases, leaving 14 bases of the junction unmatched. CDR3 in amino acids: CAWRTRGTAIGEQFF. Here the CDR3 DNA reads TGTGCCTGGAGGACGCGGGGGACCGCGATCGGTGAGCAGTTCTTC.

For the CDR3, the DNA is TGCAGCGTTGCACCCACCAGCGGGGCTTTCTTT. Protein: CSVAPTSGAFF. The rearrangement links TRBV29-1 to TRBJ1-1; no clear D gene. Deletions cut 4 bases from V and 11 bases from J, with 14 bases between. The germline V gene has CDR1 SQVTM and CDR2 ANQGSEA. CDR3 length: 11 amino acids.

The V call is TRBV2, the J call TRBJ1-1, with a tentative D call TRBD1 (5 bases). The length of the CDR3 is 12 residues. Germline CDR1 SNHLY, CDR2 FYNNEI. V lost 7 bases to trimming and J lost 1 base, with 7 bases between them. CDR3 loop: CASNTGNTEAFF. Here the CDR3 DNA reads TGTGCCAGCAATACAGGGAACACTGAAGCTTTCTTT.

This clone appeared a single time. The V call is TRBV27, the J call TRBJ1-2, with 9 bases matching TRBD1. Germline loops: CDR1 MNHEY, CDR2 SMNVEV (reference sequence). CDR3 length equals 15 residues. The V gene end was trimmed by 4 bases and the J gene end by 5 bases; junction bases not matched to a gene: 8. DNA of the CDR3: TGTGCCAGCAGTTCAACAGGGGGCAGCTTATATGGCTACACCTTC. Its protein product is CASSSTGGSLYGYTF.

In nucleotides, the CDR3 is TGTGCCAGCAGCCAATGGACAGGGTTGGCCTACAATGAGCAGTTCTTC. It specifies CASSQWTGLAYNEQFF. V gene TRBV14 combines with J gene TRBJ2-1; TRBD1 matches at 8 bases. From germline, CDR1 is SGHDN and CDR2 FVKESK. Losses at the gene ends were 2 bases for V and 2 bases for J; bases not matched to a gene: 5. CDR3 length equals 16 residues.

The chain joins TRBV29-1 to TRBJ2-7; 8 bases align to TRBD1. Germline trimming cut 6 bases from V and 0 bases from J; bases unmatched to any gene: 7. The CDR3 loop spans 14 amino acids. Germline CDR1 reads SQVTM; CDR2 reads ANQGSEA. Written as DNA, the CDR3 is TGCAGCGTAATCGAACAGGGGGACTCCTACGAGCAGTACTTC. It encodes CSVIEQGDSYEQYF.

The chain links TRBV15 to TRBJ1-3; D gene unclear. Germline V CDR1 and CDR2: LNHNV, YYDKDF (reference sequence). The CDR3 consists of 18 residues. The V end was cut by 1 base, the J end by 0 bases, with 16 bases between. The CDR3 nucleotides read TGTGCCACCAGCAGAGCGCGAAGAATTACCGACTCTGGAAACACCATATATTTT. This codes for CATSRARRITDSGNTIYF.

The chain uses TRBV4-1 and TRBJ1-2; D remains ambiguous. The germline gives CDR1 MGHRA, CDR2 YSYEKL. The CDR3 is 15 amino acids. Trimming shortened V by 1 base and J by 4 bases, and 13 bases separated the two germline ends. The CDR3 loop is CASSQGGRTIYGYTF. CDR3 DNA sequence: TGCGCCAGCAGCCAAGGTGGGCGTACCATCTATGGCTACACCTTC.

The chain has TRBV27 and TRBJ1-6; tentatively, D is TRBD1 (6 bases). Between the trimmed V and J ends, which lost 2 bases and 4 bases, there was a span of 12 bases. The germline CDR1 and CDR2 sequences are MNHEY and SMNVEV (reference sequence). The CDR3 is made up of 16 amino acids. The CDR3 here is CASSLPRTAYNSPLHF. Here the CDR3 DNA reads TGTGCCAGCAGTTTACCCCGGACAGCATATAATTCACCCCTCCACTTT.